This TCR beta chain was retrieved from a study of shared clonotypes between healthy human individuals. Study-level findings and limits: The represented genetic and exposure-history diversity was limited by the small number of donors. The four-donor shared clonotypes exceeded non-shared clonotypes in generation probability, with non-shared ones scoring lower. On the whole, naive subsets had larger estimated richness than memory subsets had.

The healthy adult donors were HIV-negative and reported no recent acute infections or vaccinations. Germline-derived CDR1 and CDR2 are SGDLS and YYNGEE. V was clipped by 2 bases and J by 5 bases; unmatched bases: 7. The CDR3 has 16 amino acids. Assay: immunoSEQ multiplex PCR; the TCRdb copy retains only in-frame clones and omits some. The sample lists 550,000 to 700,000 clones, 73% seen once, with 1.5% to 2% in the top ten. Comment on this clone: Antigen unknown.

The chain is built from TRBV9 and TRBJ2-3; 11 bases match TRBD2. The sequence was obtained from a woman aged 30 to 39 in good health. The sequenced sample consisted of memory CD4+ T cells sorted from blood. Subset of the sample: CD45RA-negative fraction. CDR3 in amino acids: CASSVVAGGLGDTQYF. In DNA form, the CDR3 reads TGTGCCAGCAGCGTGGTAGCGGGAGGGTTGGGAGATACGCAGTATTTT.